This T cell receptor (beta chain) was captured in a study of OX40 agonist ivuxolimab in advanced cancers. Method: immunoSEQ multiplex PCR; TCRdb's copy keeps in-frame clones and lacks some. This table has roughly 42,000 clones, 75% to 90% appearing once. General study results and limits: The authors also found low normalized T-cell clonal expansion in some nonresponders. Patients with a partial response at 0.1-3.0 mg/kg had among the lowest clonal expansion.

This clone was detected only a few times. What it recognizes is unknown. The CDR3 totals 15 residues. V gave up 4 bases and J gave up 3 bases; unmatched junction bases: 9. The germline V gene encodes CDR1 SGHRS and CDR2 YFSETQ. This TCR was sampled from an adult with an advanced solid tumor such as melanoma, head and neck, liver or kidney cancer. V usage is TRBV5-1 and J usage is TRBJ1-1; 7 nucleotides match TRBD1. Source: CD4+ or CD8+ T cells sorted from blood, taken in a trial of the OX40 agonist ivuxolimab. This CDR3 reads CASSNRGVGDTEAFF. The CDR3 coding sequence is TGCGCCAGCAGCAACAGGGGCGTAGGGGACACTGAAGCTTTCTTT.